A single sample gave rise to the 32 T cell receptor beta chains below, sequenced in a study of beta chain features in type 1 diabetes. Whole-study results and caveats: Researchers report that Type 1 diabetes patients had moderately but significantly shorter TCRB CDR3s across all four CD4+ subsets.

These receptors' targets are unknown. cDNA synthesis used the whole RNA isolate, giving expressed TCRB sequences. Generated by immunoSEQ multiplex PCR, the TCRdb table keeps only in-frame clones and is missing some. The data contain 230,000 or so clones, 16% of them singletons. The sequenced sample was naive CD4+ T cells from blood. The source is a young man with type 1 diabetes.

This clone showed up just a few times. The CDR3 coding sequence is TGTGCCGTGGGGACTAGCGGCACAGATACGCAGTATTTT. Residues: CAVGTSGTDTQYF. V gene TRBV7-9 combines with J gene TRBJ2-3, with 10 nucleotides matching TRBD2. The CDR3 consists of 13 residues. Trimming removed 11 bases from V and 1 base from J; junction bases left unmatched: 3. Germline lookup yields CDR1 SEHNR and CDR2 FQNEAQ (reference sequence).

This clone was observed a few times. This sequence joins TRBV18 and TRBJ2-7; D unresolved. Germline CDR1 KGHSH, CDR2 LQKENI. CDR3 length: 13 residues. Trimming removed 8 bases from V and 6 bases from J, with 17 bases in between. CDR3 residues: CASGRAEDREQYF. The DNA for the CDR3 is TGTGCCAGCGGCCGCGCGGAAGATCGCGAGCAGTACTTC.

The rearrangement links TRBV4-1 to TRBJ2-3; no firm D call. Germline V gives CDR1 MGHRA, CDR2 YSYEKL. Between the trimmed V and J ends, which lost 4 bases and 0 bases, there was a span of 20 bases. The CDR3 loop spans 18 amino acids. CDR3 region: CASSPLGSGTASTDTQYF. In DNA form, the CDR3 reads TGCGCCAGCAGCCCGTTAGGCTCGGGTACCGCTAGCACAGATACGCAGTATTTT.

This chain uses TRBV29-1 with TRBJ2-7; 8 nucleotides match TRBD2. The V gene end was trimmed by 4 bases and the J gene end by 4 bases; junction bases not matched to a gene: 9. The CDR3 runs to 14 residues. Germline CDR1 SQVTM, CDR2 ANQGSEA. The CDR3 DNA sequence: TGCAGCGTTGGCCCGGGACTAGGTCTATACGAGCAGTACTTC. It encodes CSVGPGLGLYEQYF.

This clone was seen only once. The chain carries TRBV30 and TRBJ1-3; D is ambiguous. Trimming cost V 2 bases and J 3 bases, with 2 bases left between them. Germline-derived CDR1 and CDR2 are GTSNPN and SVGIG (reference sequence). This CDR3 comprises 11 residues. CDR3 loop: CAWSYGNTIYF. Here the CDR3 DNA reads TGTGCCTGGAGTTATGGAAACACCATATATTTT.

This clone was counted a few times. CDR3 region: CASSEPSRGYTF. In nucleotides, the CDR3 is TGTGCCAGCAGTGAACCTTCGCGCGGCTACACCTTC. The chain combines TRBV6-1 with TRBJ1-2; D is ambiguous. The CDR3 sequence is 12 residues long. The V and J ends lost 2 bases and 8 bases respectively, with 9 bases between them. The V gene's germline CDR1 is MNHNS and CDR2 SASEGT.

This chain uses TRBV29-1 with TRBJ1-1, with D hard to call. V lost 3 bases, J lost 1 base, and 15 bases lay in between. The CDR3 is made up of 15 amino acids. Germline CDR1 reads SQVTM; CDR2 reads ANQGSEA. CDR3 in DNA: TGCAGCGTTGAGCTGAGGGAGGTGGAGAACACTGAAGCTTTCTTT. It is translated as CSVELREVENTEAFF.

This clone was seen more than once but under ten times. The chain carries TRBV28 and TRBJ2-5; D is undetermined. Germline CDR1 reads MDHEN; CDR2 reads SYDVKM. The CDR3 consists of 13 residues. Trimming stripped 6 bases from V and 7 bases from J, with 15 bases between. The chain's CDR3 is CASRPRAPWTQYF. CDR3 coding DNA: TGTGCCAGCAGACCCCGGGCCCCGTGGACCCAGTACTTC.

This clone appeared a few times. J is TRBJ2-1 and V is TRBV5-1; TRBD2 aligns across 7 bases. Germline CDR1 SGHRS, CDR2 YFSETQ. Trimming took 1 base from V and 8 from J; bases not matched to a gene: 12. The CDR3 length is 16 residues. CDR3 sequence reads: CASSLFGGGTSHEQFF. DNA for the CDR3: TGCGCCAGCAGCTTGTTCGGGGGAGGGACCTCCCATGAGCAGTTCTTC.

The chain joins TRBV30 to TRBJ1-2; D call uncertain. This CDR3 contains 9 residues. Trimming removed 4 bases from V and 7 bases from J, with 4 bases in between. CDR1 is GTSNPN and CDR2 is SVGIG in the germline V gene (reference sequence). The DNA of the CDR3 is TGTGCCTGGACTCCTGGCTACACCTTC. Its protein product is CAWTPGYTF.

V is TRBV20-1 and J is TRBJ1-5; 7 bases match TRBD1. Germline V gene sequence: CDR1 DFQATT, CDR2 SNEGSKA (reference sequence). V lost 6 bases to trimming and J lost 10 bases; unmatched junction nucleotides: 6. The CDR3 contains 11 residues. Here the CDR3 reads CSAHRGGPQHF. CDR3 in DNA: TGCAGTGCCCACAGAGGGGGCCCCCAGCATTTT.

The rearrangement links TRBV29-1 to TRBJ1-1, with a tentative D call TRBD1 (5 bases). This CDR3 is built from 14 residues. Germline CDR1 and CDR2: SQVTM and ANQGSEA. Trimming took 4 bases from V and 2 from J, leaving 14 bases between them. In DNA, the CDR3 is TGCAGCGTTGTGTTTGGGGGAACTAACACTGAAGCTTTCTTT. Translation: CSVVFGGTNTEAFF.

This clone occurred a few times. In the same sample, other DNA sequences code for this CDR3. The gene calls are TRBV30 and TRBJ1-1; TRBD1 might be the D (5 bases). Between the trimmed V and J ends, which lost 1 base and 1 base, there was a span of 7 bases. Germline V gene sequence: CDR1 GTSNPN, CDR2 SVGIG (reference sequence). The CDR3 has 13 residues. In DNA, the CDR3 is TGTGCCTGGAGTGGACAGCCGAACACTGAAGCTTTCTTT. Translating gives CAWSGQPNTEAFF.

This clone was found a few times. The chain links TRBV9 to TRBJ1-1; possible D gene TRBD1, 5 bases. Germline V gene sequence: CDR1 SGDLS, CDR2 YYNGEE. Trimming cost V 4 bases and J 7 bases, with 8 bases left between them. The CDR3 consists of 11 residues. The CDR3 sequence is CASSRDGEAFF. For the CDR3, the DNA is TGTGCCAGCAGCAGGGACGGTGAAGCTTTCTTT.

This clone was detected only a few times. This rearrangement joins TRBV2 to TRBJ2-3; D is ambiguous. V dropped 5 bases and J dropped 2 bases, with 11 bases sitting between them. CDR3 size: 14 residues. Per the germline V gene, CDR1 is SNHLY and CDR2 is FYNNEI. The DNA for the CDR3 is TGTGCCAGCAGTCTGGGCACTTACACAGATACGCAGTATTTT. This encodes CASSLGTYTDTQYF.

This clone was found a few times. This sequence joins TRBV5-1 and TRBJ2-1; 12 bases are a match to TRBD2. CDR3 length: 15 amino acids. The trim removed 0 bases at V and 8 bases at J, leaving 3 bases unmatched. Germline assignment: CDR1 SGHRS and CDR2 YFSETQ. In DNA, the CDR3 is TGCGCCAGCAGCTTGGGACTAGCGGGAGTTTATGAGCAGTTCTTC. Its protein product is CASSLGLAGVYEQFF.

In this sample, this clone turned up a few times. The CDR3: CASSEAPWGYEQYF. In DNA, the CDR3 is TGTGCCAGCAGTGAAGCCCCATGGGGCTACGAGCAGTACTTC. V usage is TRBV25-1 and J usage is TRBJ2-7; unclear D gene. Germline V gene data show CDR1 as MGHDK and CDR2 as SYGVNS. V lost 2 bases and J lost 3, with 11 bases in between. This CDR3 is 14 amino acids long.

This clone was seen only a few times. The chain joins TRBV29-1 to TRBJ2-7; 10 bases align to TRBD1. After removal of 5 bases from V and 0 bases from J, the junction contained 10 bases not matched to a gene. The V gene's germline CDR1 is SQVTM and CDR2 ANQGSEA. The CDR3 has 16 residues. For the CDR3, the DNA is TGCAGCGTTAAGGACAGGGGGGGACCCCACTCCTACGAGCAGTACTTC. Encoded protein: CSVKDRGGPHSYEQYF.

This clone showed up just a few times. V gene TRBV9 combines with J gene TRBJ2-3; TRBD2 matches 8 bases. The V and J ends lost 5 bases and 2 bases, in that order; junction bases with no gene match: 7. There are 15 residues in the CDR3. Germline CDR1 and CDR2: SGDLS and YYNGEE. The CDR3 DNA reads as TGTGCCAGCAGTAGCGGCGGGAGGACCACAGATACGCAGTATTTT. Translating it yields CASSSGGRTTDTQYF.

The rearrangement uses TRBV5-1 and TRBJ2-5; no definite D call. Germline CDR1 is SGHRS and CDR2 is YFSETQ. CDR3 length equals 14 residues. V lost 2 bases and J lost 2, with 10 bases in between. CDR3: CASSLRSRQETQYF. The CDR3 DNA reads TGCGCCAGCAGCTTAAGATCGAGGCAAGAGACCCAGTACTTC.

CDR3 loop: CASSLGSGGASYNEQFF. As DNA, the CDR3 is TGTGCCAGCAGCTTGGGCTCTGGCGGAGCGAGCTACAATGAGCAGTTCTTC. The V gene is TRBV5-4, the J gene TRBJ2-1; no clear D. Germline V gene lookup returns CDR1 SGHNT and CDR2 YYREEE (reference sequence). This CDR3 has 17 amino acids. Trimming shortened V by 0 bases and J by 3 bases, and 16 bases separated the two germline ends.

V gene TRBV4-2 combines with J gene TRBJ2-7; D is undetermined. This CDR3 contains 13 residues. Germline V gives CDR1 LGHNA, CDR2 YNFKEQ. The V and J ends lost 4 bases and 0 bases respectively, with 7 bases between them. The CDR3 region has the DNA TGTGCCAGCAGCCCCCACCGCTCCTACGAGCAGTACTTC. This sequence encodes CASSPHRSYEQYF.

Turning to this clone: The same CDR3 can be traced to other DNA sequences in this sample. J is TRBJ2-2 and V is TRBV30; D unclear. Germline V gene sequence: CDR1 GTSNPN, CDR2 SVGIG (reference sequence). CDR3 length: 13 residues. The V and J ends lost 0 bases and 5 bases respectively, with 7 bases between them. For the CDR3, the DNA is TGTGCCTGGAGTGTCTTAGGGACCGGGGAGCTGTTTTTT. It translates to CAWSVLGTGELFF.

This clone was found a few times. J is TRBJ2-3 and V is TRBV6-5; the match to TRBD1 covers 8 bases. Germline V CDR1 and CDR2: MNHEY, SVGAGI. CDR3 length: 16 amino acids. V shed 4 bases and J 2 bases; nucleotides not matched to a gene: 8. For the CDR3, the DNA is TGTGCCAGCAGTTTCCAGGGGGCGGCCCTCACAGATACGCAGTATTTT. The encoded protein is CASSFQGAALTDTQYF.

The rearrangement joins TRBV4-3 to TRBJ2-1; D unclear. V was pared by 3 bases and J by 6 bases, with 18 bases between. Per the germline V gene, CDR1 is LGHNA and CDR2 is YSLEER. The CDR3 covers 16 residues. CDR3 sequence (DNA): TGCGCCAGCAGCCAGGTCCCCTCAGGACCCTTCAATGAGCAGTTCTTC. Translating gives CASSQVPSGPFNEQFF.

This clone occurred a few times. V usage is TRBV30 and J usage is TRBJ1-1; 8 bases are shared with TRBD1. CDR1 and CDR2 (germline): GTSNPN, SVGIG (reference sequence). With 1 base clipped from V and 3 bases from J, the junction kept 7 bases outside the gene matches. CDR3 length: 15 residues. The CDR3 region has the DNA TGTGCCTGGAGTGCCTGGACAGGGCGTTACACTGAAGCTTTCTTT. Protein sequence: CAWSAWTGRYTEAFF.

The V gene is TRBV6-5, the J gene TRBJ2-7, with a possible D match to TRBD2 (6 bases). The V gene's germline CDR1 is MNHEY and CDR2 SVGAGI. This CDR3 region has 15 residues. V was shortened by 0 bases and J by 1 base, with 10 bases between the two germline ends. The CDR3 loop is CASSYSSGGSYEQYF. The CDR3 DNA follows: TGTGCCAGCAGTTACTCGAGTGGAGGGTCCTACGAGCAGTACTTC.

This clone was observed a single time. The CDR3 loop is CASSLADFTDTQYF. CDR3 nucleotides: TGTGCCAGCAGTTTAGCGGATTTCACAGATACGCAGTATTTT. This sequence joins TRBV5-4 and TRBJ2-3; D perhaps matches TRBD2 (6 bases). V was cut by 5 bases and J by 2 bases, with 12 bases left in between. The germline CDR1 and CDR2 sequences are SGHNT and YYREEE (reference sequence). There are 14 residues in the CDR3.

This clone was found a few times. This chain uses TRBV28 with TRBJ2-5, with no clear D. The V gene's germline CDR1 is MDHEN and CDR2 SYDVKM. The CDR3 totals 12 residues. V was clipped by 4 bases and J by 3 bases, with 6 bases between them. The CDR3 DNA follows: TGTGCCAGCAGTTACAATAAAGAGACCCAGTACTTC. Its translation: CASSYNKETQYF.

The chain links TRBV27 to TRBJ1-1; possibly TRBD1 for D (5 bases). Trimming shortened V by 3 bases and J by 0 bases, and 11 bases separated the two germline ends. CDR1 MNHEY and CDR2 SMNVEV come from the germline V gene (reference sequence). The CDR3 consists of 15 residues. CDR3 in DNA: TGTGCCAGCAGTTTCAAGGCAGGGATGAACACTGAAGCTTTCTTT. Translation: CASSFKAGMNTEAFF.

The genes are TRBV28 and TRBJ2-1; 10 bases agree with TRBD2. Losses at the gene ends were 8 bases for V and 4 bases for J; bases not matched to a gene: 5. Germline CDR1 reads MDHEN; CDR2 reads SYDVKM. The CDR3 has 14 residues. CDR3 in DNA: TGTGCCAGCTCCAAAGCGGGAGGGTACAATGAGCAGTTCTTC. Translated: CASSKAGGYNEQFF.

This clone was seen a handful of times. The CDR3 DNA is TGCGCCAGCAGTCGAACAGGGGATGAAGAGACCCAGTACTTC. As protein: CASSRTGDEETQYF. This chain links TRBV23-1 with TRBJ2-5; 7 positions match TRBD1. TRBV23-1 is designated an ORF whose function remains uncertain. The CDR3 length is 14 residues. V gave up 4 bases and J gave up 3 bases; unmatched junction bases: 5.